One and the same sample provided the 6 T cell receptor beta chains below, sequenced in a study of cytomegalovirus exposure and HLA in healthy donors. A multiplex PCR was run with 60 Vbeta primers and 13 Jbeta primers. The protocol was immunoSEQ multiplex PCR, while the TCRdb copy is restricted to in-frame clones and leaves out a portion. Among about 150,000 clones listed, 60% to 80% were seen once. The material sequenced was PBMCs. Receptor source: a woman between 25 and 40 years old in good health and CMV-seronegative.

CDR3 loop: CASSTTGVGNTIYF. Here the CDR3 DNA reads TGTGCCAGTAGTACTACAGGGGTCGGAAACACCATATATTTT. The chain recombines TRBV19 with TRBJ1-3; 7 nucleotides line up with TRBD1. The CDR3 has 14 residues. Germline V gives CDR1 LNHDA, CDR2 SQIVND (reference sequence). V trimming: 4 bases; J trimming: 4 bases; junction bases outside the gene matches: 4.

This clone was recorded once. The V and J genes are TRBV6-6 and TRBJ1-2; D is perhaps TRBD1 (6 bases). Germline assignment: CDR1 MNHNY and CDR2 SVGAGI (reference sequence). V shed 4 bases and J shed 1 base, with 13 bases lying between them. The CDR3 is 15 amino acids. The CDR3 sequence is CASSFRGDFNYGYTF. The CDR3 bases are TGTGCCAGCAGTTTCAGGGGAGACTTTAACTATGGCTACACCTTC.

This clone was counted once. The chain combines TRBV19 with TRBJ2-5, with TRBD2 matching over 11 bases. The V gene end was trimmed by 5 bases and the J gene end by 2 bases; junction bases not matched to a gene: 13. Germline V gives CDR1 LNHDA, CDR2 SQIVND (reference sequence). This CDR3 has 18 residues. The CDR3 region has the DNA TGTGCCAGTAGTCCTCACCCCGTTCTAGCGGGGGGACAAGAGACCCAGTACTTC. It specifies CASSPHPVLAGGQETQYF.

The rearrangement joins TRBV4-1 to TRBJ1-1; 9 nucleotides agree with TRBD1. CDR1 and CDR2 (germline): MGHRA, YSYEKL. The CDR3 consists of 16 residues. V dropped 0 bases and J dropped 6; count of bases not matched to a gene: 8. The CDR3 DNA reads as TGCGCCAGCAGCCAAGATCGGATGGGACAGGGTTCTGAAGCTTTCTTT. Encoded protein: CASSQDRMGQGSEAFF.

The CDR3 sequence: CASSVLTGTGGYNEQFF. In DNA, the CDR3 is TGTGCCAGCAGCGTACTAACCGGGACAGGGGGATACAATGAGCAGTTCTTC. This rearrangement joins TRBV9 to TRBJ2-1; 11 nucleotides agree with TRBD1. V lost 1 base to trimming and J lost 4 bases; unmatched junction nucleotides: 7. The CDR3 is made up of 17 amino acids. CDR1 and CDR2 from the germline V gene are SGDLS and YYNGEE.

This chain links TRBV4-1 with TRBJ1-1, with D perhaps TRBD1 (5 bases). Germline assignment: CDR1 MGHRA and CDR2 YSYEKL. V was trimmed by 1 base and J by 6 bases, leaving 9 bases between them. The CDR3 consists of 13 residues. This CDR3 reads CASSQGTTPEAFF. The CDR3 DNA sequence: TGCGCCAGCAGCCAAGGGACAACGCCTGAAGCTTTCTTT.